The 30 T cell receptor delta chains below all came from one sample that was sequenced in a study of γδ T cells in repeated Plasmodium falciparum infection. TCRdb redid the clone calls on the multiplex PCR reads with CATT. Among some 50,000 delta-chain clones, roughly 1.6% were seen once, and the ten largest hold about 8.6%. Flow sorting of PBMC yielded separate Vgamma9/Vdelta2+ and Vdelta2-negative gammadelta T cell populations for bulk repertoire analysis. Input material: gamma-delta T cells from blood. Receptor source: a pool of human donors (malaria-infected and uninfected, not separated).

This clone was observed many times. The chain joins TRDV1 to TRDJ1; 8 nucleotides agree with TRDD3. In the absence of a J gene in TCRdb, the DNA was matched to germline to assign it here. The germline V gene has CDR1 TSWWSYY and CDR2 QGS. This CDR3 has 23 residues. V shed 5 bases and J 0 bases; nucleotides not matched to a gene: 29. The CDR3 sequence: CALGIPFPSHVLGIPEYTDKLIF. CDR3 bases: TGTGCTCTTGGGATCCCATTCCCTTCCCATGTACTGGGGATACCGGAGTACACCGATAAACTCATCTTT.

This clone turned up a few times. Being one base from a much bigger clone, this may be a read error. The chain carries TRDV2 and TRDJ3, with a possible D match to TRDD3 (6 bases). TCRdb offers no J gene call, so here the DNA was matched to germline to obtain one. In germline, CDR1 is GEAIGNYY, CDR2 EKD. V was cut by 0 bases and J by 3 bases, with 20 bases left in between. The CDR3 is 20 residues long. The DNA of the CDR3 is TGTGCCTGTGACACCAGAGTCCTGGGGTCCTGGCGCTGGGACACCCGACAGATGTTTTTC. This encodes CACDTRVLGSWRWDTRQMFF.

The table lists this clone with a few counts. With only one base between it and a far larger clone, this is likely a read error. Other DNA sequences in this specimen translate into the identical CDR3. The chain uses TRDV1 and TRDJ1, with D tentatively TRDD2 (7 bases). No J gene was available from TCRdb, and it was assigned here by a germline match of the DNA. CDR3 size: 24 residues. Germline V gene lookup returns CDR1 TSWWSYY and CDR2 QGS. V was pared by 0 bases and J by 0 bases, with 35 bases between. The CDR3 nucleotides read TGTGCTCTTGGGGAACTCGGTTTCTTACTTCCTAGACGGTTCCTGGGGCGAAACACCGATAAACTCATCTTT. Translating it yields CALGELGFLLPRRFLGRNTDKLIF.

Worth noting for this clone: TCRdb records a much larger clone's protein for this DNA, with a difference at residue 10 that likely arises from a read error; the protein given is the translation of the DNA. The chain has TRDV1 and TRDJ1; D gene uncertain. TCRdb is silent on the J gene; assignment here came from matching the DNA to germline. Germline V CDR1 and CDR2: TSWWSYY, QGS. The CDR3 sequence is 15 residues long. V was clipped by 2 bases and J by 3 bases, with 13 bases between them. The CDR3 loop is CALGEIARPSDKLIF. The CDR3 DNA reads TGTGCTCTTGGGGAAATAGCGAGGCCCTCCGATAAACTCATCTTT.

This clone has just a few counts. TCRdb assigns this DNA the protein of a much larger clone, which departs from its translation at residue 8; this likely reflects a read error, and the protein shown comes from translating the DNA. This chain links TRDV1 with TRDJ1, with D possibly being TRDD2 (6 bases). The J gene is not listed in TCRdb, so it was assigned here from a DNA match to germline. The CDR3 runs to 25 residues. CDR1 TSWWSYY and CDR2 QGS come from the germline V gene. With 2 bases removed from V and 1 base from J, the gap between germline ends came to 41 bases. CDR3 region: CALGESTGQATSYPHWYMGTDKLIF. CDR3 DNA sequence: TGTGCTCTTGGGGAAAGTACTGGACAGGCTACGTCCTACCCTCACTGGTATATGGGCACCGATAAACTCATCTTT.

This clone was counted a few times. Since a far larger clone is one base different, this is likely a read error. Other nucleotide sequences from this sample produce the same CDR3. Here the V gene is TRDV1, but the J gene went uncalled; TRDD3, the table's D call, lacks a check against the DNA. The CDR3 sequence is 19 residues long. The germline CDR1 and CDR2 sequences are TSWWSYY and QGS. In DNA form, the CDR3 reads TGCGCTCTTGGGGAACTGGTTCTTTCTCGGCACTGGGGGATAATACCGATCATCTTT. This encodes CALGELVLSRHWGIIPIIF.

Comments on this clone: TCRdb records a much larger clone's protein for this DNA, with a difference at residues 10 and 13 that likely arises from a read error; the protein given is the translation of the DNA. The V gene corresponds to TRDV3; no J gene was called; the table assigns TRDD3, which was not confirmed against the DNA. Germline V lookup: CDR1 TVYSNPD, CDR2 GDNSRS (reference sequence). This CDR3 comprises 15 residues. The CDR3 spells CALPAGTKGNDKRIF. CDR3 DNA: TGTGCCTTGCCGGCGGGGACCAAGGGGAACGATAAACGCATCTTT.

This clone was seen just once. As DNA, the CDR3 is TGTGCTCTTGGGGAACTTGGGGAAGAGCTGGGGGAAAACACCGATAAACTCATCTTT. Its protein product is CALGELGEELGENTDKLIF. The chain links TRDV1 to TRDJ1; TRDD3 agrees at 8 bases. No J segment appears in TCRdb, so it was assigned here by matching the sequence to germline. Germline loops: CDR1 TSWWSYY, CDR2 QGS. V shed 0 bases, J shed 0 bases, and the junction held 12 bases outside the gene matches. CDR3 length: 19 residues.

As to this clone: TCRdb's entry gives the protein of a much larger clone, which mismatches this DNA's translation at residue 8, likely from a read error; the protein reported here is translated from the DNA. The chain is built from TRDV1 and TRDJ1, with a tentative D call TRDD3 (6 bases). CDR3 length equals 17 residues. Trimming took off 8 bases at V and 0 bases at J, with 22 bases between the two ends. Germline CDR1 is TSWWSYY and CDR2 is QGS. The CDR3 nucleotides read TGTGCTCTTAAGAAAGGTAGCGGGGGGAAGTACACCGATAAACTCATCTTT. Translating it yields CALKKGSGGKYTDKLIF.

This clone was recorded a few times. TCRdb's entry gives the protein of a much larger clone, which mismatches this DNA's translation at residue 12, likely from a read error; the protein reported here is translated from the DNA. V usage is TRDV1 and J usage is TRDJ1; perhaps TRDD3 as D (6 bases). The J gene is absent in TCRdb and was assigned here via DNA matching to germline. Germline loops: CDR1 TSWWSYY, CDR2 QGS. The CDR3 loop spans 21 amino acids. Trimming took 0 bases from V and 4 from J, leaving 30 bases between them. Here the CDR3 DNA reads TGTGCTCTTGGGGAACTACCTACCCGTACTGGGAGATACCGCATGGGCGATAAACTCATCTTT. Its protein is CALGELPTRTGRYRMGDKLIF.

Concerning this clone itself: The TCRdb record carries a much larger clone's protein, which differs from this DNA's translation at residue 13; a read error is the likely cause, and the protein listed here is the DNA translation. The chain is built from TRDV2 and TRDJ1; D unclear. Because TCRdb records no J gene, it was assigned here through a match of the DNA to germline. CDR3 length: 17 residues. The germline gives CDR1 GEAIGNYY, CDR2 EKD. This CDR3 reads CACDTVGQPDHTGKLIF. CDR3 nucleotides: TGTGCCTGTGACACCGTGGGACAGCCAGACCACACCGGTAAACTCATCTTT.

Concerning this clone itself: The TCRdb record carries a much larger clone's protein, which differs from this DNA's translation at residue 13; a read error is the likely cause, and the protein listed here is the DNA translation. The chain combines TRDV2 with TRDJ1; D remains ambiguous. The J gene is not listed in TCRdb, so it was assigned here from a DNA match to germline. In germline, CDR1 is GEAIGNYY, CDR2 EKD. CDR3 size: 17 residues. Trimming took 0 bases from V and 8 from J, leaving 24 bases between them. CDR3 coding DNA: TGTGCCTGTGACACCGTTTCTACCGTCTCTGAGGGAGCGAAACTCATCTTT. Residues: CACDTVSTVSEGAKLIF.

This clone is labeled as medium-sized (0.01 to 0.1%). Other DNA sequences within the sample encode an identical CDR3. The CDR3 loop is CALGSQGGPTALGIPPKLIF. The DNA for the CDR3 is TGTGCTCTTGGGTCACAAGGCGGTCCTACGGCTCTGGGGATCCCCCCTAAACTCATCTTT. The chain recombines TRDV1 with TRDJ1; possibly TRDD2 or TRDD3 for D (6 bases each). The CDR3 runs to 20 residues. Germline V lookup: CDR1 TSWWSYY, CDR2 QGS. Trimming shortened V by 5 bases and J by 7 bases, and 35 bases separated the two germline ends.

This clone was observed a handful of times. TCRdb's entry gives the protein of a much larger clone, which mismatches this DNA's translation at residue 12, likely from a read error; the protein reported here is translated from the DNA. This rearrangement joins TRDV3 to TRDJ1; 8 bases are a match to TRDD3. The CDR3 sequence is 21 residues long. CDR1 is TVYSNPD and CDR2 is GDNSRS in the germline V gene (reference sequence). With V trimmed by 1 base and J by 4 bases, 29 bases remained unmatched. CDR3 sequence (DNA): TGTGCCTTTACTCCTCTCAATGGGATGGGGGATTCGCGGGACGGTTTCGATAAACTCATCTTT. Protein: CAFTPLNGMGDSRDGFDKLIF.

There are a few counts of this clone. TCRdb lists the protein of a much larger clone for this DNA, which differs at residue 12, so this is likely a read error; the protein given here is translated from the DNA itself. The chain employs TRDV2 and TRDJ1, with 11 bases aligning to TRDD3. TCRdb supplies no J gene; here it was assigned by aligning the nucleotide sequence to germline. This CDR3 is built from 16 residues. Germline CDR1 GEAIGNYY, CDR2 EKD. The CDR3 DNA reads TGTGCCTGTGACACACTGGGGGATAGTAGAACCGGTAAACTCATCTTT. This translates into CACDTLGDSRTGKLIF.

Turning to this clone: This likely stems from a read error, as it lies one base from a far larger clone. Other DNA sequences in this specimen translate into the identical CDR3. The chain carries TRDV3 and TRDJ1; D call uncertain. The CDR3 loop spans 19 amino acids. Germline CDR1 is TVYSNPD and CDR2 is GDNSRS (reference sequence). The DNA for the CDR3 is TGTGCCTTTAGGCCGGCGGGTCCCGAGATTTTGGGTGACACCGACAAACTCATCTTT. It encodes CAFRPAGPEILGDTDKLIF.

This clone was detected only a few times. One base separates it from a far larger clone, so it is likely a read error. The same CDR3 can be traced to other DNA sequences in this sample. The V gene is TRDV2, the J gene TRDJ1; 11 nucleotides match TRDD3. TCRdb gives no J gene; it was assigned here by matching the DNA to germline. Germline V gene data show CDR1 as GEAIGNYY and CDR2 as EKD. Trimming at V came to 3 bases and at J to 3 bases, leaving 11 bases not matched to a gene. CDR3 length: 17 residues. DNA of the CDR3: TGTGCCTGTGACTCAGTACTGGGGGATAGAACGTCCGATAAACTCATCTTT. It translates to CACDSVLGDRTSDKLIF.

The table lists this clone with many counts. The genes are TRDV1 and TRDJ1, with TRDD3 matching 9 bases. Germline lookup yields CDR1 TSWWSYY and CDR2 QGS. V lost 3 bases and J lost 0; bases outside the gene matches: 5. The CDR3 length is 16 residues. Written as DNA, the CDR3 is TGTGCTCTTGGGGACCACTGGGGGACCCACACCGATAAACTCATCTTT. It yields the protein CALGDHWGTHTDKLIF.

Only a few counts were recorded for this clone. Being one base from a much bigger clone, this may be a read error. This same CDR3 is encoded by further DNA sequences in the sample. The chain links TRDV2 to TRDJ1, with a weak D call TRDD3 (6 bases). Germline V gene sequence: CDR1 GEAIGNYY, CDR2 EKD. Trimming stripped 3 bases from V and 0 bases from J, with 16 bases between. CDR3 size: 16 residues. CDR3 coding DNA: TGTGCCTGTGACTTACTGGGAGATACGGACACCGATAAACTCATCTTT. This translates into CACDLLGDTDTDKLIF.

This clone was seen only a few times. TCRdb's protein, taken from a much larger clone, differs from this DNA's translation at residue 7, likely owing to a read error; the protein displayed comes from the DNA. The rearrangement joins TRDV2 to TRDJ1, with a tentative D call TRDD2 (5 bases). Here the J gene was assigned by germline matching of the DNA, as TCRdb has none. CDR1 is GEAIGNYY, CDR2 EKD, per germline. This CDR3 has 16 residues. V dropped 0 bases and J dropped 0 bases, with 13 bases sitting between them. This CDR3 reads CACDTLVAYHTDKLIF. The CDR3 coding sequence is TGTGCCTGTGACACCTTGGTGGCCTACCACACCGATAAACTCATCTTT.

This clone was seen only a few times. The protein recorded in TCRdb matches a much larger clone and deviates from this DNA's translation at residue 3, suggesting a read error; the protein here is obtained by translating the DNA. V and J are TRDV1 and TRDJ1; the D gene is possibly TRDD3 (7 bases). The J gene was not available in TCRdb and was assigned here by matching the DNA to germline segments. This CDR3 comprises 17 residues. CDR1 is TSWWSYY and CDR2 is QGS in the germline V gene. The CDR3 sequence: CAHGVLRGILYTDKLIF. The CDR3 DNA reads as TGTGCTCATGGGGTCCTACGTGGGATACTTTACACCGATAAACTCATCTTT.

On this clone itself: A far larger clone is just one base off, so this is likely a read error. In the same sample, other DNA sequences code for this CDR3. The CDR3 sequence: CACDELGELGTRQMFF. The DNA of the CDR3 is TGTGCCTGTGACGAACTGGGGGAACTCGGCACCCGACAGATGTTCTTC. The J gene has no call, while the V gene is TRDV2; the table gives TRDD3 as D, unverified against the DNA. The germline gives CDR1 GEAIGNYY, CDR2 EKD. The CDR3 is 16 residues long.

This clone occurred many times. The protein that TCRdb holds for this DNA derives from a much larger clone and differs from the translated DNA at residue 11, which likely indicates a read error; the protein shown here is translated from the DNA. The CDR3 DNA reads TGTGCCTGTGACACCCTAGCCCGGGGGGATGACACCGATAAACTCATCTTT. Translating gives CACDTLARGDDTDKLIF. This chain uses TRDV2 with TRDJ1; 7 nucleotides agree with TRDD3. TCRdb does not report a J gene; here it was assigned by matching the DNA to germline references. The CDR3 runs 17 residues. Germline lookup yields CDR1 GEAIGNYY and CDR2 EKD. Trimming removed 0 bases from V and 0 bases from J; junction bases left unmatched: 9.

In its sample, this clone was seen a few times. TCRdb shows a much larger clone's protein in place of this DNA's translation, and the two differ at residue 14, likely through a read error; the protein shown is translated from the DNA. The V gene was identified as TRDV1, while no J gene was called; TRDD3, the table's D call, lacks a check against the DNA. The V gene's germline CDR1 is TSWWSYY and CDR2 QGS. CDR3 length equals 15 residues. The CDR3 loop reads CALGDPRRRPDKLTF. CDR3 DNA: TGTGCTCTTGGGGATCCGCGAAGACGCCCCGATAAACTCACCTTT.

In this sample, this clone turned up a few times. TCRdb's protein, taken from a much larger clone, differs from this DNA's translation at residue 8, likely owing to a read error; the protein displayed comes from the DNA. Other nucleotide sequences in the sample specify the same CDR3. The chain carries TRDV1 and TRDJ1; tentative D call: TRDD3 (5 bases). TCRdb gives no J gene; it was assigned here by matching the DNA to germline. The germline V gene has CDR1 TSWWSYY and CDR2 QGS. The CDR3 runs to 16 residues. V lost 2 bases and J lost 5, with 18 bases in between. The CDR3 coding sequence is TGTGCTCTTGGGGAAGATAGATATACGGACAAAGATAAACTCATCTTT. Translation gives CALGEDRYTDKDKLIF.

Note on this clone: Possible read error: a much larger clone is one base away. Other DNA variants within this sample encode the same CDR3. The genes are TRDV1 and TRDJ1, with 13 bases identical to TRDD3. No J gene was available from TCRdb, and it was assigned here by a germline match of the DNA. This CDR3 comprises 21 residues. Per the germline V gene, CDR1 is TSWWSYY and CDR2 is QGS. J was trimmed by 10 bases and V by 1 base; bases with no gene match: 24. The CDR3 nucleotides read TGTGCTCTTGGGGAACCCCATCCTACTCTCGGTACTGGGGGATACGCTTTCTCACTCATCTTT. It yields the protein CALGEPHPTLGTGGYAFSLIF.

With respect to this clone: TCRdb records a much larger clone's protein for this DNA, with a difference at residue 6 that likely arises from a read error; the protein given is the translation of the DNA. The rearrangement links TRDV1 to TRDJ1, with TRDD2 identical over 8 bases. In the absence of a J gene in TCRdb, the DNA was matched to germline to assign it here. The CDR3 consists of 19 residues. Germline CDR1 is TSWWSYY and CDR2 is QGS. Trimming cost V 1 base and J 1 base; bases outside gene matches: 14. The CDR3 loop is CALGEPHLPTKGSTDKLIF. In nucleotides, the CDR3 is TGTGCTCTTGGGGAACCTCATCTTCCTACGAAGGGTTCCACCGATAAACTCATCTTT.

Worth noting for this clone: The mismatch at residue 3 between this DNA's translation and the TCRdb protein of a much larger clone likely reflects a read error; the protein shown is translated from the DNA. The V gene is TRDV1, the J gene TRDJ1; D is unclear. The CDR3 loop spans 16 amino acids. Germline values: CDR1 TSWWSYY, CDR2 QGS. Between the trimmed V and J ends, which lost 11 bases and 3 bases, there was a span of 25 bases. The CDR3 spells CAILTATRSSADKLIF. DNA of the CDR3: TGTGCTATTCTGACCGCAACAAGGAGTTCGGCCGATAAACTCATCTTT.

Turning to this clone: This DNA's translation and the protein TCRdb lists, from a much larger clone, do not match at residue 15, likely due to a read error; the protein shown is translated from the DNA. The chain employs TRDV1 and TRDJ1; D perhaps matches TRDD3 (6 bases). The J gene comes from matching the DNA to germline here; TCRdb lacks it. Trimming took off 2 bases at V and 3 bases at J, with 28 bases between the two ends. CDR3 size: 20 residues. Germline V gene sequence: CDR1 TSWWSYY, CDR2 QGS. Written as DNA, the CDR3 is TGTGCTCTTGGGGAAGGCGTAGCCTCCTCTCTTACTGGGTGCGCCGATAAACTCATCTTT. Translating gives CALGEGVASSLTGCADKLIF.

This clone has a handful of counts. TCRdb lists the protein of a much larger clone for this DNA, which differs at residue 8, so this is likely a read error; the protein given here is translated from the DNA itself. This chain links TRDV1 with TRDJ1; no definite D call. The J gene, missing from TCRdb, was assigned here through DNA to germline matching. Deletions cut 4 bases from V and 0 bases from J, with 24 bases between. The CDR3 is 19 residues long. Per the germline V gene, CDR1 is TSWWSYY and CDR2 is QGS. The CDR3 DNA sequence: TGTGCTCTTGGGGGACGTATAGACCGCTCGTGTAGGGACACCGATAAACTCATCTTT. It translates to CALGGRIDRSCRDTDKLIF.